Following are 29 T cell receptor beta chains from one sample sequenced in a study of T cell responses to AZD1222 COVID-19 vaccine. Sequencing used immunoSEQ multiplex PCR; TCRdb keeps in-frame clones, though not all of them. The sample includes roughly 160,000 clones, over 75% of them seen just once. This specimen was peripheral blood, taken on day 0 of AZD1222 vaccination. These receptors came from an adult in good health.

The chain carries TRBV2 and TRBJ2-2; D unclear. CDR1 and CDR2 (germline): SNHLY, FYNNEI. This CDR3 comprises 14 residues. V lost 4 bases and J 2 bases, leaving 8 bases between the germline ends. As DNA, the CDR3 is TGTGCCAGCAGTGGACACCTCAACACCGGGGAGCTGTTTTTT. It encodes CASSGHLNTGELFF.

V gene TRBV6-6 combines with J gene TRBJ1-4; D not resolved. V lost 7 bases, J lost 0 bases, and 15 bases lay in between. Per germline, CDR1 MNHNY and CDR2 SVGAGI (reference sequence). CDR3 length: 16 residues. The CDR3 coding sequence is TGTGCCAGCATTGCGGGGTTTTGGGCAACTAATGAAAAACTGTTTTTT. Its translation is CASIAGFWATNEKLFF.

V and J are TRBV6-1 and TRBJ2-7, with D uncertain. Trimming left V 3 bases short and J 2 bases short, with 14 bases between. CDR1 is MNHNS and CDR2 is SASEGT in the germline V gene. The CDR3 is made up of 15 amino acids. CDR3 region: CASSERTSSPYEQYF. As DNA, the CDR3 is TGTGCCAGCAGTGAGCGGACGTCATCCCCCTACGAGCAGTACTTC.

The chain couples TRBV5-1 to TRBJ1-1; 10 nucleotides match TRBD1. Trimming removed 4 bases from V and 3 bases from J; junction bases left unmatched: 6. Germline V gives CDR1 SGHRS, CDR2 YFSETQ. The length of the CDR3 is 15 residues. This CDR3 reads CASSQWTGGDTEAFF. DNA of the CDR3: TGCGCCAGCAGCCAGTGGACAGGGGGGGACACTGAAGCTTTCTTT.

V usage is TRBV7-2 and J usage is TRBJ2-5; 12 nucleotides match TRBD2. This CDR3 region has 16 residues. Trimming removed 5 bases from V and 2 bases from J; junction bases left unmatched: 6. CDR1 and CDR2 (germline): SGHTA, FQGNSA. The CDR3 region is CASSVGLAGIQETQYF. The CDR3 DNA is TGTGCCAGCAGCGTCGGACTAGCGGGGATACAAGAGACCCAGTACTTC.

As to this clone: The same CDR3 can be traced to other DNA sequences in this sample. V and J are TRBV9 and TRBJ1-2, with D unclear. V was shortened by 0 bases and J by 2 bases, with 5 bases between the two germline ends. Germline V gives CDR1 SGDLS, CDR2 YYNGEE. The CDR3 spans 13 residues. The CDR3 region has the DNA TGTGCCAGCAGCGTAGGCGGCAACTATGGCTACACCTTC. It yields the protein CASSVGGNYGYTF.

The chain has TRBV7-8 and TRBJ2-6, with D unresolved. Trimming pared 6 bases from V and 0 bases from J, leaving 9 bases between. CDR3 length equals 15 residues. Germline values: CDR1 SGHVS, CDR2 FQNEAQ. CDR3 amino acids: CASRFFSSGANVLTF. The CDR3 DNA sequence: TGTGCCAGCAGATTTTTTAGCTCTGGGGCCAACGTCCTGACTTTC.

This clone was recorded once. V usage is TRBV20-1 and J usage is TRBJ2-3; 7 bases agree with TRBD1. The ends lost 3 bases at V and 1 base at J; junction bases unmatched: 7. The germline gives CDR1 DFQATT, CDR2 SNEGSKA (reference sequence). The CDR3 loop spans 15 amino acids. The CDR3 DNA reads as TGCAGTGCTAGTGATGAGCAGGGGGGCACAGATACGCAGTATTTT. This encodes CSASDEQGGTDTQYF.

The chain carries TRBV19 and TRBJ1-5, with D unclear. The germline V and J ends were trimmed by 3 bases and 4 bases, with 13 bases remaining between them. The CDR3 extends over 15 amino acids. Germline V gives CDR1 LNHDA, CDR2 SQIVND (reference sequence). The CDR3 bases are TGTGCCAGTAGTATTCGTCCGGGAGGGAATCAGCCCCAGCATTTT. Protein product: CASSIRPGGNQPQHF.

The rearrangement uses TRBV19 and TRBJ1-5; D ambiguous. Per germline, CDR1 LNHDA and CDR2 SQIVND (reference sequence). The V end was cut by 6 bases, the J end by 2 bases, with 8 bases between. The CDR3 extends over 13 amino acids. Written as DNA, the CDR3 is TGTGCCAGTAGAGGCGGTCGCAATCAGCCCCAGCATTTT. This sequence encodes CASRGGRNQPQHF.

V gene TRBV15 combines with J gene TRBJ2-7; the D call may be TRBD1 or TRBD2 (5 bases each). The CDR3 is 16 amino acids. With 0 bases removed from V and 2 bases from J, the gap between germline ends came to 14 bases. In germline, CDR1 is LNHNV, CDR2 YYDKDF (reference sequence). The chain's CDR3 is CATSREEGPQTYEQYF. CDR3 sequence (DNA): TGTGCCACCAGCAGAGAAGAGGGACCCCAGACCTACGAGCAGTACTTC.

CDR3: CASARDGNQPQHF. Here the CDR3 DNA reads TGTGCTAGTGCTAGGGACGGCAATCAGCCCCAGCATTTT. The V gene is TRBV12-5, the J gene TRBJ1-5; D may be TRBD1 (5 bases). The germline V gene has CDR1 LGHNT and CDR2 FRNRAP. Trimming pared 7 bases from V and 2 bases from J, leaving 9 bases between. This CDR3 region has 13 residues. The variable domain in full, completed from reference TRBV12-5 and TRBJ1-5, reads DARVTQTPRHKVTEMGQEVTMRCQPILGHNTVFWYRQTMMQGLELLAYFRNRAPLDDSGMPKDRFSAEMPDATLATLKIQPSEPRDSAVYFCASARDGNQPQHFGDGTRLSIL.

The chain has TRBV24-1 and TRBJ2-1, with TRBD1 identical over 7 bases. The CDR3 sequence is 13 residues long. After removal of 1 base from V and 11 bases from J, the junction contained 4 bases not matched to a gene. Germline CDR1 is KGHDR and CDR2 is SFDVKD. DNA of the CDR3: TGTGCCACCAGTGATTTAATGGGACAGAAGCAGTTCTTC. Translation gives CATSDLMGQKQFF.

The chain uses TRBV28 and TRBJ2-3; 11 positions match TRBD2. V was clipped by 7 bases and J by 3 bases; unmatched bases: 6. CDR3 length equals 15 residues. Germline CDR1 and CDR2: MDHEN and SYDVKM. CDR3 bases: TGTGCCAGCATTAGCGGGGGGGCCTTTACAGATACGCAGTATTTT. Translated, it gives CASISGGAFTDTQYF.

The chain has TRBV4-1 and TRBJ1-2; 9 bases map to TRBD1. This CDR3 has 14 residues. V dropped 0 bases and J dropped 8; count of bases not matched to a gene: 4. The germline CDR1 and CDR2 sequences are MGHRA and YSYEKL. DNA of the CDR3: TGCGCCAGCAGCCAAGATGACAGGGGGGTAGGCTACACCTTC. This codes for CASSQDDRGVGYTF.

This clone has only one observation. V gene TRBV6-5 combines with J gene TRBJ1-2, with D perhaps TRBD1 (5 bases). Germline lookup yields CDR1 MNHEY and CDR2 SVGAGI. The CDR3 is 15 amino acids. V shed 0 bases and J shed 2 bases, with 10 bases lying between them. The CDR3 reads CASSYSPGLNYGYTF. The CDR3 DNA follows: TGTGCCAGCAGTTACTCGCCAGGGCTCAACTATGGCTACACCTTC.

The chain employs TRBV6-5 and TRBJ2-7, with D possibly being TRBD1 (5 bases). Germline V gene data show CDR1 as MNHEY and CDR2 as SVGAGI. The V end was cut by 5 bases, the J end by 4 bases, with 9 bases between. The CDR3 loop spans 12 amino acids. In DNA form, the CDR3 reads TGTGCCAGCAGTCCGGACATTTACGAGCAGTACTTC. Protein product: CASSPDIYEQYF.

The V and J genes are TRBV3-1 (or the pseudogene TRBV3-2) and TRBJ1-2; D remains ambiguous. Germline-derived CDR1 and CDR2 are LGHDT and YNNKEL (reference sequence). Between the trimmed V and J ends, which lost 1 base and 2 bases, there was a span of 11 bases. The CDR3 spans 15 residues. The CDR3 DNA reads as TGTGCCAGCAGCCAAGCCCAAAGGCAAAACTATGGCTACACCTTC. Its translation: CASSQAQRQNYGYTF.

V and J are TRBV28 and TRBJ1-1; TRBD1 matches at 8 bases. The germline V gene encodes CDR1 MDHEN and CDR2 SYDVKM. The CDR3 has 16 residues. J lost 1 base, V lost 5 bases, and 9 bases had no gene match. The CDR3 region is CASSLRRGRGNTEAFF. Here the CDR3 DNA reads TGTGCCAGCAGTCTCCGCAGGGGGCGTGGGAACACTGAAGCTTTCTTT.

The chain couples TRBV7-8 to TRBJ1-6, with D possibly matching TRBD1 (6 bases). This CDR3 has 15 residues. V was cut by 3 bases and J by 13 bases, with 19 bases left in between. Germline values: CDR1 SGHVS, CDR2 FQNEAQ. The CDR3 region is CASSFVGAGGRPLHF. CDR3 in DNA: TGTGCCAGCAGCTTTGTCGGGGCCGGGGGCAGGCCCCTCCACTTT.

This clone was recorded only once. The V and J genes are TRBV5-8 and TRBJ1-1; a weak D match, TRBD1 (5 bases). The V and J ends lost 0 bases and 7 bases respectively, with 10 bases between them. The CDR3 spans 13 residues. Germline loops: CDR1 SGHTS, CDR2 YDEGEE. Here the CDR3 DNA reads TGTGCCAGCAGCTTGGGAGGGGCAGGTGAAGCTTTCTTT. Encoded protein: CASSLGGAGEAFF.

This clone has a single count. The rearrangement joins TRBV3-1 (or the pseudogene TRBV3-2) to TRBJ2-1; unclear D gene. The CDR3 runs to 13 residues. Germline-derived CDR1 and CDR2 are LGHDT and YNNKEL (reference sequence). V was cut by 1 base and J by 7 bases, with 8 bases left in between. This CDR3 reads CASSQVEGNEQFF. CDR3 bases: TGTGCCAGCAGCCAAGTTGAAGGAAATGAGCAGTTCTTC.

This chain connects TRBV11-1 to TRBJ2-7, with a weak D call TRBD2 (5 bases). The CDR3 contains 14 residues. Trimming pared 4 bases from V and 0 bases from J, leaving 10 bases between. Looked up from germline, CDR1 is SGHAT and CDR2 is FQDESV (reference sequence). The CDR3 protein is CASSSVGISYEQYF. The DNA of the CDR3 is TGTGCCAGCAGCTCAGTCGGGATCTCCTACGAGCAGTACTTC. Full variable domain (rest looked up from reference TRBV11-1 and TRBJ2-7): EAEVAQSPRYKITEKSQAVAFWCDPISGHATLYWYRQILGQGPELLVQFQDESVVDDSQLPKDRFSAERLKGVDSTLKIQPAELGDSAMYLCASSSVGISYEQYFGPGTRLTVT.

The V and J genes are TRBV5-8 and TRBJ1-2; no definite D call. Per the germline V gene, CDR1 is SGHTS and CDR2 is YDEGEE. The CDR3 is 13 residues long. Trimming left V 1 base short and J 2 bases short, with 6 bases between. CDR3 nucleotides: TGTGCCAGCAGCTTGTACAGAAACTATGGCTACACCTTC. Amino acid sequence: CASSLYRNYGYTF.

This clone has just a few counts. The CDR3: CASSLGSHEQYF. CDR3 coding DNA: TGTGCCAGCAGCTTAGGAAGCCACGAGCAGTACTTC. The V gene is TRBV11-2, the J gene TRBJ2-7; no firm D call. The ends were cut back, 1 base at V and 5 bases at J, with 6 bases in the middle. Germline V gives CDR1 SGHAT, CDR2 FQNNGV. The CDR3 has 12 amino acids.

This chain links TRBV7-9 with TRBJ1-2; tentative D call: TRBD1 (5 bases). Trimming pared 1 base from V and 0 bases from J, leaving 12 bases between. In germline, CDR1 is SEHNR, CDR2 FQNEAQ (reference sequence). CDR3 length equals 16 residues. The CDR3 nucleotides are TGTGCCAGCAGCTTAGAATGGGGGACCGCTAACTATGGCTACACCTTC. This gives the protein CASSLEWGTANYGYTF. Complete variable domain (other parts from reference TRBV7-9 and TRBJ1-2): DTGVSQNPRHKITKRGQNVTFRCDPISEHNRLYWYRQTLGQGPEFLTYFQNEAQLEKSRLLSDRFSAERPKGSFSTLEIQRTEQGDSAMYLCASSLEWGTANYGYTFGSGTRLTVV.

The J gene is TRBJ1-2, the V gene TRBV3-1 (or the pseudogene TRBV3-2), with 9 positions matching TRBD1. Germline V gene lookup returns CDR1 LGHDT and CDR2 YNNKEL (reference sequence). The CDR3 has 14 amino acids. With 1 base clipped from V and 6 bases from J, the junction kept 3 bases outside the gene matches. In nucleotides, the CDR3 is TGTGCCAGCAGCCAAGGGGGGACAGGGCATGGCTACACCTTC. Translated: CASSQGGTGHGYTF.

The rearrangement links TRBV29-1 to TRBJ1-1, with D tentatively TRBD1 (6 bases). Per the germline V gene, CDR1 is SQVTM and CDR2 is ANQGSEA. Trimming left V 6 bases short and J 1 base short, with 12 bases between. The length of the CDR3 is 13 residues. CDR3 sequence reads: CSVRGQTNTEAFF. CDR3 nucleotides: TGCAGCGTGAGAGGACAGACGAACACTGAAGCTTTCTTT.

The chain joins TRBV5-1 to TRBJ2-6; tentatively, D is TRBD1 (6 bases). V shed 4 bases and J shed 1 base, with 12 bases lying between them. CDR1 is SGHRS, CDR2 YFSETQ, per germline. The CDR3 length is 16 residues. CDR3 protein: CASSASRGSGANVLTF. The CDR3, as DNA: TGCGCCAGCAGCGCAAGCAGGGGATCTGGGGCCAACGTCCTGACTTTC.